This T cell receptor beta chain was identified during a study of OX40 agonist ivuxolimab in advanced cancers. Study summary: Participants averaged roughly 60 years of age (range about 23 to 80) and were about 85% male.

The protocol was immunoSEQ multiplex PCR, while the TCRdb copy is restricted to in-frame clones and leaves out a portion. This sample yields tens of thousands of clones, of which approximately 86% are seen a single time; less than 0.55% belongs to the top ten. CDR3 size: 13 residues. Between the trimmed V and J ends, which lost 5 bases and 4 bases, there was a span of 9 bases. CDR1 and CDR2 (germline): MNHNY, SVGAGI (reference sequence). The sequencing used CD4+ or CD8+ T cells sorted from blood, collected in a trial of the OX40 agonist ivuxolimab. This TCR came from an adult with an advanced solid tumor such as melanoma, head and neck, liver or kidney cancer. This rearrangement joins TRBV6-6 to TRBJ1-5; D is undetermined. The CDR3 here is CASSNVLNQPQHF. The CDR3 DNA reads as TGTGCCAGCAGTAACGTTTTAAATCAGCCCCAGCATTTT.